The 3 T cell receptor beta chains below all came from one sample that was sequenced in a study of beta chain features in type 1 diabetes. Findings and caveats of the study: Shorter TCRB CDR3s, moderately but significantly so, were found in Type 1 diabetes patients in all four CD4+ subsets.

Investigators reverse transcribed all isolated RNA, so they sequenced expressed TCRB transcripts. Using immunoSEQ multiplex PCR, the repertoire was profiled, and TCRdb retains in-frame clones only, with some absent. The repertoire holds about 700,000 clones, with about an eighth as singletons. Antigens for these TCRs are unknown. The specimen was naive CD4+ T cells from blood. These receptors were taken from a young man with type 1 diabetes.

This clone was detected a few times. The V call is TRBV29-1, the J call TRBJ2-2; D is unresolved. Germline CDR1 reads SQVTM; CDR2 reads ANQGSEA. V shed 8 bases and J shed 1 base, with 11 bases lying between them. This CDR3 is built from 13 residues. The DNA for the CDR3 is TGCAGCTGTGATTATCTGAACACCGGGGAGCTGTTTTTT. This translates into CSCDYLNTGELFF.

The genes are TRBV7-9 and TRBJ2-5; 13 bases are a match to TRBD2. CDR3 length: 15 residues. Germline V gives CDR1 SEHNR, CDR2 FQNEAQ (reference sequence). J gave up 5 bases and V 5 bases, and 5 bases lay outside the gene matches. The CDR3 protein is CASSHRLAGGETQYF. Written as DNA, the CDR3 is TGTGCCAGCAGCCACCGACTAGCGGGGGGCGAGACCCAGTACTTC.

The table lists this clone with a few counts. The chain employs TRBV18 and TRBJ2-6, with D tentatively TRBD1 (6 bases). This CDR3 has 17 residues. Deletions cut 3 bases from V and 0 bases from J, with 12 bases between. CDR1 is KGHSH and CDR2 is LQKENI in the germline V gene. The CDR3 coding sequence is TGTGCCAGCTCACCCCTAGGACAGTCCTCTGGGGCCAACGTCCTGACTTTC. It translates to CASSPLGQSSGANVLTF.